The entry below describes one T cell receptor (beta chain). This specimen belongs to a study of monozygotic twins with inflammatory bowel disease. TCRdb reprocessed the 5' RACE reads, with one entry per CDR3 protein and no DNA. This sample contains some 90,000 distinct CDR3 sequences. This CDR3 has 12 residues. CDR1 is LNHNV, CDR2 YYDKDF, per germline (reference sequence). The chain links TRBV15 to TRBJ1-4. This sequence originates from a human donor with ulcerative colitis or Crohn's disease, or a healthy co-twin of an affected twin (not recorded which). Material: blood. The CDR3 loop is CATSSLNEKLFF.